Below, 9 T cell receptor beta chains from the same sample are listed, as sequenced in a study of blood T cells in healthy people across ages. Through a sample-barcoded 5' primer and a J-beta primer mix, a second PCR was run for roughly 6 to 11 cycles. TCRdb analysed the 5' RACE reads with MiXCR anew, one entry per CDR3 protein. The sample lists 1.5 million to 1.9 million distinct CDR3 sequences, 40% to 45% occurring once. Sequencing was done on a sample of blood. The receptors derive from a woman between 18 and 29 years old in good health.

This clonotype turned up a few times. The V gene is TRBV20-1, the J gene TRBJ1-2; D remains ambiguous. V was trimmed by 0 bases and J by 0 bases, leaving 17 bases between them. Germline assignment: CDR1 DFQATT and CDR2 SNEGSKA (reference sequence). The CDR3 spans 17 residues. This chain's CDR3 is CSARDRRRPVSNYGYTF. Written as DNA, the CDR3 is TGCAGTGCTAGAGATCGGAGACGTCCCGTTTCTAACTATGGCTACACCTTC.

This clonotype was observed a handful of times. The rearrangement uses TRBV5-1 and TRBJ2-5, with TRBD2 as a possible D gene (5 bases). There are 12 residues in the CDR3. Germline CDR1 and CDR2: SGHRS and YFSETQ. Trimming took 7 bases from V and 5 from J, leaving 12 bases between them. This chain's CDR3 is CASGPREETQYF. The CDR3 nucleotides read TGCGCCAGCGGTCCTAGGGAGGAGACCCAGTACTTC.

This chain uses TRBV6-1 with TRBJ2-1, with 7 bases aligning to TRBD2. After removal of 3 bases from V and 4 bases from J, the junction contained 12 bases not matched to a gene. This CDR3 is built from 17 residues. The germline V gene has CDR1 MNHNS and CDR2 SASEGT. The CDR3 loop is CASSELGSGHFYNEQFF. Written as DNA, the CDR3 is TGTGCCAGCAGTGAGCTTGGTAGCGGGCATTTTTACAATGAGCAGTTCTTC.

Ten or more counts support this clonotype. The V call is TRBV18, the J call TRBJ1-2; 7 bases agree with TRBD1. The junction had 8 bases not matched to a gene; V was cut back by 3 bases and J by 7 bases. CDR3 length equals 14 residues. From germline, CDR1 is KGHSH and CDR2 LQKENI. CDR3 in amino acids: CASSPTGTLGGYTF. The DNA of the CDR3 is TGTGCCAGCTCACCGACAGGGACATTGGGTGGCTACACCTTC.

The rearrangement uses TRBV7-9 and TRBJ1-2; D gene ambiguous. Between the trimmed V and J ends, which lost 1 base and 8 bases, there was a span of 14 bases. Germline CDR1 reads SEHNR; CDR2 reads FQNEAQ (reference sequence). The CDR3 length is 14 residues. The CDR3, as DNA: TGTGCCAGCAGCTTAGTACACTCGCTTGAGGGCTACACCTTC. Translating it yields CASSLVHSLEGYTF.

This clonotype was counted a few times. The gene calls are TRBV7-8 and TRBJ2-1; 7 nucleotides agree with TRBD2. The V gene end was trimmed by 0 bases and the J gene end by 9 bases; junction bases not matched to a gene: 11. CDR1 and CDR2 (germline): SGHVS, FQNEAQ. This CDR3 is 16 amino acids long. As DNA, the CDR3 is TGTGCCAGCAGCTTAGCCTTGTGGGAGGGCCGTGGTGAGCAGTTCTTC. This encodes CASSLALWEGRGEQFF.

This clonotype was seen a single time. This chain joins TRBV7-8 and TRBJ1-1; D possibly corresponds to TRBD1 (6 bases). Germline CDR1 is SGHVS and CDR2 is FQNEAQ. The CDR3 contains 16 residues. Trimming took off 0 bases at V and 4 bases at J, with 15 bases between the two ends. As DNA, the CDR3 is TGTGCCAGCAGCTTAGCTCCGAGAGGAGGGGGCACTGAAGCTTTCTTT. This translates into CASSLAPRGGGTEAFF.

J is TRBJ1-5 and V is TRBV20-1; D uncertain. The V end lost 1 base, the J end lost 3 bases, and 13 bases lay between the germline ends. CDR3 length equals 15 residues. CDR1 and CDR2 (germline): DFQATT, SNEGSKA (reference sequence). CDR3 protein: CSARVQEVSNQPQHF. The CDR3 DNA is TGCAGTGCTAGAGTCCAAGAAGTTTCCAATCAGCCCCAGCATTTT.

This clonotype was detected a few times. At one end the junction does not follow the germline gene, possibly because of a read error. This chain links TRBV12-3 or TRBV12-4 with TRBJ2-3; 7 bases line up with TRBD1. The CDR3 is made up of 17 amino acids. CDR3 loop: CASSLPRQGLVSDTQYF. The CDR3 DNA is TGTGCTAGCAGTTTACCCCGACAGGGTTTAGTATCAGATACGCAGTATTTT.